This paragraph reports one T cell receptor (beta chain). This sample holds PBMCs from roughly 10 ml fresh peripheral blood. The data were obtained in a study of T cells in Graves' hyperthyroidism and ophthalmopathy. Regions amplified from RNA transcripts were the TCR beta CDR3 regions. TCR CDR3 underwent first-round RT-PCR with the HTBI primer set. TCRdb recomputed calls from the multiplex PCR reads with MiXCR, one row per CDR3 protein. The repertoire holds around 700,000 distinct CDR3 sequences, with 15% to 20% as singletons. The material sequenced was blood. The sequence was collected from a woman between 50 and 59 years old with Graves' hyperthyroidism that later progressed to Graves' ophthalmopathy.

For the CDR3, the DNA is TGTGCCAGCAGCTTCGAGAGGGGAAGGTACGAGCAGTACTTC. Translated: CASSFERGRYEQYF. The chain has TRBV5-6 and TRBJ2-7; D possibly matches TRBD1 or TRBD2 (5 bases each). This CDR3 contains 14 residues. The V gene's germline CDR1 is SGHDT and CDR2 YYEEEE. The V and J ends lost 2 bases and 4 bases respectively, with 13 bases between them.